This TCR beta chain was obtained from a study of PD-L1 blockade in urothelial cancer. Study summary: Analyses used blood from 3 weeks (second dose) and 6 weeks after treatment start.

The J segment lost 8 bases and the V segment lost 0 bases, leaving 8 bases of the junction unmatched. CDR1 SGHRS and CDR2 YFSETQ come from the germline V gene. This CDR3 region has 16 residues. Synthetic TCR analog templates were spiked into each PCR. The method was immunoSEQ multiplex PCR; TCRdb's version includes in-frame clones alone and lacks a portion of them. The sample carries 56,000 or so clones, about 86% recorded once. The TCR was taken from a man in his fifties or sixties with urothelial cancer. The gene calls are TRBV5-1 and TRBJ2-1, with 10 bases lining up with TRBD1. Here the sequenced sample was PBMCs, taken around atezolizumab (anti-PD-L1) treatment. CDR3 coding DNA: TGCGCCAGCAGCTTGGCCCGGGACAGGGGTTTAGATGAGCAGTTCTTC. Translating gives CASSLARDRGLDEQFF.